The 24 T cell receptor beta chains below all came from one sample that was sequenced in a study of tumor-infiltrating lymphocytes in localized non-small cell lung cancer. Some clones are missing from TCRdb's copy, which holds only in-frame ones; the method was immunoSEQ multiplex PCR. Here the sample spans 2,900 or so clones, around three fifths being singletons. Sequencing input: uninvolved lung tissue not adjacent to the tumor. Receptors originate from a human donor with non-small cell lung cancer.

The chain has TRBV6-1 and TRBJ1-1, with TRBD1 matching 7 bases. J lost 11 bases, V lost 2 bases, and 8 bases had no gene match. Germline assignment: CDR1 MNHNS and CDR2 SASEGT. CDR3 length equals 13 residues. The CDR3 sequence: CASSETLQGSAFF. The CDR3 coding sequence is TGTGCCAGCAGTGAAACCCTACAGGGGAGCGCTTTCTTT.

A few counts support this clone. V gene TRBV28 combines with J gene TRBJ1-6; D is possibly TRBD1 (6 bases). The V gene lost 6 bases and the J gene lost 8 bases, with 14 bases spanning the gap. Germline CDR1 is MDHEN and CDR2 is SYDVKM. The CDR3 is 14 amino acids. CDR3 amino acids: CASRPGRGHSPLHF. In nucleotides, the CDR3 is TGTGCCAGCAGGCCGGGGCGGGGGCATTCACCCCTCCACTTT.

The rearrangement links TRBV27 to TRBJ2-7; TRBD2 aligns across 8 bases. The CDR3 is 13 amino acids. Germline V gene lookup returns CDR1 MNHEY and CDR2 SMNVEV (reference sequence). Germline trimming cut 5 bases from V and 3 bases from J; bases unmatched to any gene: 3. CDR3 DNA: TGTGCCAGCAGTGGTACTAGCGGCTACGAGCAGTACTTC. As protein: CASSGTSGYEQYF.

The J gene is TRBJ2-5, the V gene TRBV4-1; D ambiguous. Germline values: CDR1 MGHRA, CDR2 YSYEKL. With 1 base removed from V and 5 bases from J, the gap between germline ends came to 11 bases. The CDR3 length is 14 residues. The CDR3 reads CASSQGTLRETQYF. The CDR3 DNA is TGCGCCAGCAGCCAAGGCACCCTGAGGGAGACCCAGTACTTC.

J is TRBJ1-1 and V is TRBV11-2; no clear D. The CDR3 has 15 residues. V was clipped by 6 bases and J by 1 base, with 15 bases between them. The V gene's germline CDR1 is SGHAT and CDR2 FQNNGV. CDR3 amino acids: CASRPSLWGNTEAFF. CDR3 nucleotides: TGTGCCAGCAGACCGTCTCTTTGGGGGAACACTGAAGCTTTCTTT.

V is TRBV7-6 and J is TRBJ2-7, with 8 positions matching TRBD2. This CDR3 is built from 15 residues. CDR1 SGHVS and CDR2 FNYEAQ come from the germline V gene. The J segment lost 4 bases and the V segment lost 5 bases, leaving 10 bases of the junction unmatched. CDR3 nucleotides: TGTGCCAGCAGCCCCTCCCAAGCGGGGGCTTACGAGCAGTACTTC. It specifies CASSPSQAGAYEQYF.

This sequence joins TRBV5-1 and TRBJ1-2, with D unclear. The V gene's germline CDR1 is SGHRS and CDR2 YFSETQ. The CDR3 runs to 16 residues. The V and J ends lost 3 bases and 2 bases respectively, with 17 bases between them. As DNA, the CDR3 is TGCGCCAGCAGCTCCGCCTCCTCGGGCAGGAACTATGGCTACACCTTC. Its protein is CASSSASSGRNYGYTF.

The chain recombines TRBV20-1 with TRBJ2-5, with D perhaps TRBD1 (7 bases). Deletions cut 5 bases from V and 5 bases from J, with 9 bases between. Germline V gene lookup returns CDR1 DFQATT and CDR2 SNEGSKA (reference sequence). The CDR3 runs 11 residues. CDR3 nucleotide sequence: TGCAGTGCTCCAGGGGGGGAGACCCAGTACTTC. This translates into CSAPGGETQYF.

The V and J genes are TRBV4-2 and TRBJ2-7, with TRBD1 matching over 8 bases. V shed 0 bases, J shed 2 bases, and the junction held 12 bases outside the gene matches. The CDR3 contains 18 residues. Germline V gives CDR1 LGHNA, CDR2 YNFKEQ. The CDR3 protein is CASSQDQGWAGGTYEQYF. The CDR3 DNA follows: TGTGCCAGCAGCCAAGATCAAGGGTGGGCAGGGGGCACCTACGAGCAGTACTTC.

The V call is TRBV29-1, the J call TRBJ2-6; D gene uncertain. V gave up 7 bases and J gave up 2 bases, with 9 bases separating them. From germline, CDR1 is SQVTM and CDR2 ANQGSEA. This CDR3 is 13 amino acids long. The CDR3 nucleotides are TGCAGCGCAAGGGTCCCTGGGGCCAACGTCCTGACTTTC. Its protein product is CSARVPGANVLTF.

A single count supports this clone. The CDR3 protein is CASSLGSRREGRDTQYF. The CDR3 nucleotides read TGTGCCAGCAGCTTAGGGTCTCGGCGGGAGGGCCGGGATACGCAGTATTTT. The chain has TRBV11-3 and TRBJ2-3; TRBD2 agrees at 9 bases. The CDR3 is made up of 17 amino acids. The germline gives CDR1 SGHNT, CDR2 YENEEA. V trimming: 1 base; J trimming: 6 bases; junction bases outside the gene matches: 11. The full variable domain, with the rest looked up from reference TRBV11-3 and TRBJ2-3, is EAGVVQSPRYKIIEKKQPVAFWCNPISGHNTLYWYLQNLGQGPELLIRYENEEAVDDSQLPKDRFSAERLKGVDSTLKIQPAELGDSAVYLCASSLGSRREGRDTQYFGPGTRLTVL.

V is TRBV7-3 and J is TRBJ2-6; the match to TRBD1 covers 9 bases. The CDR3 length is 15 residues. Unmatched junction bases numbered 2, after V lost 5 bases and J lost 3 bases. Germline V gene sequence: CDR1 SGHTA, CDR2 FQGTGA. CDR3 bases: TGTGCCAGCAGCCGGGACAGGGATGGGGCCAACGTCCTGACTTTC. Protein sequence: CASSRDRDGANVLTF.

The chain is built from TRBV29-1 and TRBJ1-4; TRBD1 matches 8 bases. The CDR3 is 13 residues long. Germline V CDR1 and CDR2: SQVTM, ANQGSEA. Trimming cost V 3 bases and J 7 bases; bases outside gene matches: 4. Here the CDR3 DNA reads TGCAGCGTTGACAGGGGGCTTGGTGAAAAACTGTTTTTT. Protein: CSVDRGLGEKLFF.

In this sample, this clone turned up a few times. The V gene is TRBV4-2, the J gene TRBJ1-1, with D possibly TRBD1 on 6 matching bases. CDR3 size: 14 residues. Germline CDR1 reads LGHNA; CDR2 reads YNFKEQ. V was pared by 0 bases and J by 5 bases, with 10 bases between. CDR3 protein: CASSQEQGRTEAFF. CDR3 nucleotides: TGTGCCAGCAGCCAAGAGCAGGGGCGGACTGAAGCTTTCTTT.

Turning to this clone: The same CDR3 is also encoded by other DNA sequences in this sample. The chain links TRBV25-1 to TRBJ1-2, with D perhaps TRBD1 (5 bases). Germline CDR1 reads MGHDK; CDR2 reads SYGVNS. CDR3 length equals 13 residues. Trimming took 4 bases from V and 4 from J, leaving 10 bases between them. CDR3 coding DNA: TGTGCCAGCAGTGCGTCTGGGACCTATGGCTACACCTTC. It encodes CASSASGTYGYTF.

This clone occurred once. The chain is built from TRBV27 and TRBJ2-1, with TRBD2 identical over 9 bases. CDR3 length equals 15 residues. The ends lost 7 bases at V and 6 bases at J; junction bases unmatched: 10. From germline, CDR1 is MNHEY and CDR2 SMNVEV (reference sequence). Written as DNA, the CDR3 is TGTGCCAGCACCTCGAGGAGTAGCGGGAGCAATGAGCAGTTCTTC. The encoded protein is CASTSRSSGSNEQFF.

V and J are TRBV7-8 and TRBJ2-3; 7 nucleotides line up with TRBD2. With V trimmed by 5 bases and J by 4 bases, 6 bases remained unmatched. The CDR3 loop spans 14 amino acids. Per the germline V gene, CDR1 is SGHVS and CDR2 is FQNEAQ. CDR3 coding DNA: TGTGCCAGCAGCCTGGGGAGGGGCGCAGATACGCAGTATTTT. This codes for CASSLGRGADTQYF.

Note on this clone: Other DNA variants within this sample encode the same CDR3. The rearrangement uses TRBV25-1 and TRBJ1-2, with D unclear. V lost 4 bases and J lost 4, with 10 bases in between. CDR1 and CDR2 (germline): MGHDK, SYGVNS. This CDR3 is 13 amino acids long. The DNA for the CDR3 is TGTGCCAGCAGTGCAAGCGGCACCTATGGCTACACCTTC. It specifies CASSASGTYGYTF.

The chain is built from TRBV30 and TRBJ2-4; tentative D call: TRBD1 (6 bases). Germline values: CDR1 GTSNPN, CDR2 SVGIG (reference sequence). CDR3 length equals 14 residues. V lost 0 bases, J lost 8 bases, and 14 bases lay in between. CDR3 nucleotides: TGTGCCTGGAGTGTAAGGGGGTTCGAAGACATTCAGTACTTC. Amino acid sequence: CAWSVRGFEDIQYF.

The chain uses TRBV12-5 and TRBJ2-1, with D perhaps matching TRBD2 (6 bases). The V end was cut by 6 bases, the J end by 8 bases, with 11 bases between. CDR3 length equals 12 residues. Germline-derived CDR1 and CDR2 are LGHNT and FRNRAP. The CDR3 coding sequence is TGTGCTAGTGGGAACCCGGGGGATGAGCAGTTCTTC. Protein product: CASGNPGDEQFF.

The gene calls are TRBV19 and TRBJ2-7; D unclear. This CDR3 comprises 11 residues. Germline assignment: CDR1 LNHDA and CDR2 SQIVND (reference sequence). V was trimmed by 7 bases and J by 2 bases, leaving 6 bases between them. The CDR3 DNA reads TGTGCCAGTATTAGGACCTACGAGCAGTACTTC. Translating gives CASIRTYEQYF.

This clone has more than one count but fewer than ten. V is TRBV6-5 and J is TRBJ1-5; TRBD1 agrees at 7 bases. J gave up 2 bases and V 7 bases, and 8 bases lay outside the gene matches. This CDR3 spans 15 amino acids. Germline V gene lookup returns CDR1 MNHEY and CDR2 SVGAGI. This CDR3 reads CASKTTGRGNQPQHF. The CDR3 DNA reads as TGTGCCAGCAAAACGACAGGGAGGGGCAATCAGCCCCAGCATTTT.

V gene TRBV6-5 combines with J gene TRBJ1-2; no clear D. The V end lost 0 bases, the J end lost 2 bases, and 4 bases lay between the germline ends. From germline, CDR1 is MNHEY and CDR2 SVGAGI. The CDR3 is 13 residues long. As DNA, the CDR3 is TGTGCCAGCAGTTACTCGCAAAACTATGGCTACACCTTC. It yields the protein CASSYSQNYGYTF.

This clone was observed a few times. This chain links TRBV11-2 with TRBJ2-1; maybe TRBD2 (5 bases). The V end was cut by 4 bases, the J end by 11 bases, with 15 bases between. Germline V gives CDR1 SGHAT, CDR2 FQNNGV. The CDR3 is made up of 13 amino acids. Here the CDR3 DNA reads TGTGCCAGCAGCTCCGCCGGGGTTGGTAAGCAGTTCTTC. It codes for CASSSAGVGKQFF.